These 32 T cell receptor beta chains share one sample of origin, sequenced in a study of T cell repertoires in cytomegalovirus infection. TCRdb ran MiXCR on the reads and lists one entry per CDR3 protein. The top ten clones hold around 45% of a sample with around 500,000 distinct CDR3 sequences, approximately 40% of them seen once. The antigens these receptors bind are not known. The sequencing used cultured PBMCs, collected from culture after CMV antigen stimulation. Receptor source: a human donor in good health (CMV status not recorded). Some clones in this sample may be carry-over from other donors' samples.

The V gene is TRBV10-3, the J gene TRBJ2-1; 12 nucleotides line up with TRBD2. The germline CDR1 and CDR2 sequences are ENHRY and SYGVKD. V dropped 0 bases and J dropped 4; count of bases not matched to a gene: 1. CDR3 size: 16 residues. DNA for the CDR3: TGTGCCATCAGTGAGTCAACTAGCGGGAGGTACAATGAGCAGTTCTTC. It is translated as CAISESTSGRYNEQFF.

The V call is TRBV28, the J call TRBJ2-1; possibly TRBD1 for D (6 bases). Per the germline V gene, CDR1 is MDHEN and CDR2 is SYDVKM. The CDR3 has 13 amino acids. The V and J ends lost 8 bases and 5 bases respectively, with 13 bases between them. CDR3: CASGIDRNNEQFF. Here the CDR3 DNA reads TGTGCCAGCGGCATCGACAGGAACAATGAGCAGTTCTTC.

The CDR3 nucleotides read TGTGCCAGCAGTGAAGTGGGGATCCAAGAGACCCAGTACTTC. It is translated as CASSEVGIQETQYF. The V call is TRBV6-1, the J call TRBJ2-5; no firm D call. This CDR3 has 14 residues. In germline, CDR1 is MNHNS, CDR2 SASEGT. The germline V and J ends were trimmed by 1 base and 1 base, with 7 bases remaining between them.

V usage is TRBV5-1 and J usage is TRBJ1-5; TRBD1 might be the D (5 bases). The V end lost 4 bases, the J end lost 3 bases, and 14 bases lay between the germline ends. The CDR3 spans 15 residues. CDR1 and CDR2 (germline): SGHRS, YFSETQ. The CDR3 nucleotides read TGCGCCAGCAGCCCGGATGGACAAATCAATCAGCCCCAGCATTTT. This encodes CASSPDGQINQPQHF. Full variable domain (outside the CDR3, taken from reference TRBV5-1 and TRBJ1-5): KAGVTQTPRYLIKTRGQQVTLSCSPISGHRSVSWYQQTPGQGLQFLFEYFSETQRNKGNFPGRFSGRQFSNSRSEMNVSTLELGDSALYLCASSPDGQINQPQHFGDGTRLSIL.

The genes are TRBV5-1 and TRBJ1-6, with D unresolved. There are 16 residues in the CDR3. The germline V gene has CDR1 SGHRS and CDR2 YFSETQ. Trimming took 0 bases from V and 7 from J, leaving 14 bases between them. CDR3 bases: TGCGCCAGCAGCTTGGAAGCGGGGATTAGGAATTCACCCCTCCACTTT. Amino acid sequence: CASSLEAGIRNSPLHF.

The genes are TRBV7-6 and TRBJ2-2; the D gene is possibly TRBD1 (6 bases). V lost 10 bases, J lost 2 bases, and 11 bases lay in between. The CDR3 extends over 13 amino acids. Germline CDR1 and CDR2: SGHVS and FNYEAQ. The CDR3 spells CATKGDNTGELFF. The CDR3 bases are TGTGCCACCAAGGGGGATAACACCGGGGAGCTGTTTTTT.

The genes are TRBV12-3 or TRBV12-4 and TRBJ1-2; TRBD1 agrees at 9 bases. This CDR3 has 14 amino acids. With V trimmed by 7 bases and J by 7 bases, 10 bases remained unmatched. The chain's CDR3 is CASNPTGGAGGYTF. CDR3 nucleotides: TGTGCCAGCAACCCTACAGGGGGCGCTGGTGGCTACACCTTC.

The chain recombines TRBV5-5 with TRBJ2-1, with D uncertain. V lost 4 bases and J lost 0, with 11 bases in between. Germline CDR1 SGHKS, CDR2 YYEKEE (reference sequence). This CDR3 region has 15 residues. The CDR3 DNA is TGTGCCAGCAGCACCGCGGCTAGCTCCTACAATGAGCAGTTCTTC. Its protein is CASSTAASSYNEQFF.

The table lists this clonotype with a few counts. The chain couples TRBV20-1 to TRBJ1-6; 8 bases map to TRBD1. Germline CDR1 and CDR2: DFQATT and SNEGSKA (reference sequence). The V and J ends lost 4 bases and 10 bases, in that order; junction bases with no gene match: 9. The CDR3 covers 14 residues. The CDR3 spells CSANRGSEGSPLHF. CDR3 in DNA: TGCAGTGCTAACAGGGGGAGCGAAGGGTCACCCCTCCACTTT.

The rearrangement links TRBV6-5 to TRBJ2-7; D is unresolved. Germline V gene lookup returns CDR1 MNHEY and CDR2 SVGAGI. V gave up 8 bases and J gave up 0 bases, with 11 bases separating them. The CDR3 totals 13 residues. The CDR3 spells CASGPSSSYEQYF. DNA of the CDR3: TGTGCCAGCGGCCCTTCGAGCTCCTACGAGCAGTACTTC.

In its sample, this clonotype was seen a few times. The chain carries TRBV12-3 or TRBV12-4 and TRBJ2-1; D perhaps matches TRBD2 (7 bases). This CDR3 comprises 13 residues. Trimming shortened V by 8 bases and J by 12 bases, and 20 bases separated the two germline ends. CDR3 sequence: CASFMGEGDGQFF. CDR3 nucleotides: TGTGCCAGCTTTATGGGGGAGGGGGACGGGCAGTTCTTC.

The chain carries TRBV7-2 and TRBJ1-5; D is unclear. The germline gives CDR1 SGHTA, CDR2 FQGNSA. The CDR3 is 16 residues long. V shed 5 bases and J shed 9 bases, with 23 bases lying between them. The CDR3 sequence: CASSLTRDPRRAPQHF. The CDR3 nucleotides are TGTGCCAGCAGCCTCACCCGCGACCCTCGCCGTGCGCCCCAGCATTTT.

For this clonotype: Its ends do not fully match the called genes, so a read error is possible. This chain links TRBV7-2 with TRBJ1-3, with 7 nucleotides matching TRBD1. The CDR3 contains 16 residues. The germline CDR1 and CDR2 sequences are SGHTA and FQGNSA. CDR3 amino acids: CASSSRTGHSGNIIYF. The CDR3 DNA sequence: TGTGCCAGCAGCTCAAGGACAGGACACTCTGGAAACATCATATATTTT.

This clonotype was recorded a few times. The chain recombines TRBV11-2 with TRBJ1-6, with D hard to call. There are 14 residues in the CDR3. Germline loops: CDR1 SGHAT, CDR2 FQNNGV. V was trimmed by 4 bases and J by 9 bases, leaving 13 bases between them. In DNA form, the CDR3 reads TGTGCCAGCAGCTCCAACATCCGGATTTCACCCCTCCACTTT. It translates to CASSSNIRISPLHF.

V gene TRBV19 combines with J gene TRBJ2-5, with TRBD1 identical over 9 bases. The junction had 6 bases not matched to a gene; V was cut back by 9 bases and J by 4 bases. The CDR3 length is 13 residues. CDR1 and CDR2 from the germline V gene are LNHDA and SQIVND (reference sequence). The CDR3 sequence: CASGTGGRETQYF. In nucleotides, the CDR3 is TGTGCCAGCGGTACAGGGGGCCGAGAGACCCAGTACTTC.

This clonotype was seen a handful of times. The rearrangement links TRBV4-2 to TRBJ2-1; 10 bases agree with TRBD2. V shed 0 bases, J shed 7 bases, and the junction held 12 bases outside the gene matches. Germline V gene lookup returns CDR1 LGHNA and CDR2 YNFKEQ. There are 18 residues in the CDR3. The CDR3 sequence is CASSQDPLTSGVRNEQFF. The CDR3 DNA reads TGTGCCAGCAGCCAAGATCCCCTCACTAGCGGGGTTCGGAATGAGCAGTTCTTC.

In its sample, this clonotype was seen a few times. The rearrangement links TRBV7-2 to TRBJ1-1, with D uncertain. The CDR3 covers 14 residues. The V end lost 6 bases, the J end lost 0 bases, and 11 bases lay between the germline ends. Germline V gene data show CDR1 as SGHTA and CDR2 as FQGNSA. The CDR3 region is CASRARRMNTEAFF. CDR3 in DNA: TGTGCCAGCAGAGCGAGGAGGATGAACACTGAAGCTTTCTTT. The full variable domain, rest sourced from reference TRBV7-2 and TRBJ1-1, is GAGVSQSPSNKVTEKGKDVELRCDPISGHTALYWYRQSLGQGLEFLIYFQGNSAPDKSGLPSDRFSAERTGGSVSTLTIQRTQQEDSAVYLCASRARRMNTEAFFGQGTRLTVV.

The chain combines TRBV7-8 with TRBJ2-5; 11 bases match TRBD2. Germline trimming cut 3 bases from V and 3 bases from J; bases unmatched to any gene: 3. The CDR3 is 15 residues long. CDR1 and CDR2 from the germline V gene are SGHVS and FQNEAQ. The CDR3 protein is CASSLELAGEETQYF. In DNA, the CDR3 is TGTGCCAGCAGCTTGGAACTAGCGGGAGAAGAGACCCAGTACTTC.

This rearrangement joins TRBV6-2 or TRBV6-3 to TRBJ2-3; perhaps TRBD2 as D (6 bases). Germline V gene data show CDR1 as MNHEY and CDR2 as SVGEGT. Trimming left V 4 bases short and J 1 base short, with 18 bases between. The CDR3 has 17 amino acids. In DNA, the CDR3 is TGTGCCAGCAGTTCGAGTATCGCGGAGGGTGGCACAGATACGCAGTATTTT. Amino acids: CASSSSIAEGGTDTQYF.

The chain is built from TRBV11-2 and TRBJ2-3; no firm D call. From germline, CDR1 is SGHAT and CDR2 FQNNGV. V was trimmed by 3 bases and J by 2 bases, leaving 21 bases between them. This CDR3 is 18 amino acids long. The CDR3 loop is CASSFIPMAFTHTDTQYF. Written as DNA, the CDR3 is TGTGCCAGCAGCTTTATCCCAATGGCCTTTACCCACACAGATACGCAGTATTTT. Full variable domain (rest looked up from reference TRBV11-2 and TRBJ2-3): EAGVAQSPRYKIIEKRQSVAFWCNPISGHATLYWYQQILGQGPKLLIQFQNNGVVDDSQLPKDRFSAERLKGVDSTLKIQPAKLEDSAVYLCASSFIPMAFTHTDTQYFGPGTRLTVL.

J is TRBJ2-7 and V is TRBV4-3; 11 nucleotides agree with TRBD1. Looked up from germline, CDR1 is LGHNA and CDR2 is YSLEER. V dropped 1 base and J dropped 5; count of bases not matched to a gene: 10. This CDR3 region has 17 residues. CDR3 coding DNA: TGCGCCAGCAGCCAAGTCAGATCGGGACAGGGGGTCGACGAGCAGTACTTC. Its translation: CASSQVRSGQGVDEQYF.

This clonotype has more than one count but fewer than ten. The chain carries TRBV7-2 and TRBJ2-2; a weak D match, TRBD2 (6 bases). The CDR3 is made up of 14 amino acids. V lost 6 bases and J 6 bases, leaving 14 bases between the germline ends. From germline, CDR1 is SGHTA and CDR2 FQGNSA. In DNA, the CDR3 is TGTGCCAGCAGACTTGGAGGGATGGCCGGGGAGCTGTTTTTT. Its protein product is CASRLGGMAGELFF.

The V gene is TRBV12-3 or TRBV12-4, the J gene TRBJ1-5, with 7 bases identical to TRBD1. The CDR3 length is 16 residues. J lost 2 bases, V lost 1 base, and 5 bases had no gene match. CDR3 protein: CASSLGGGKGNQPQHF. The CDR3, as DNA: TGTGCCAGCAGTTTAGGAGGGGGCAAGGGCAATCAGCCCCAGCATTTT.

The chain is built from TRBV4-1 and TRBJ2-1, with D perhaps TRBD1 or TRBD2 (5 bases each). The CDR3 contains 14 residues. Trimming left V 0 bases short and J 4 bases short, with 7 bases between. Germline loops: CDR1 MGHRA, CDR2 YSYEKL. This chain's CDR3 is CASSQEGVYNEQFF. The CDR3 bases are TGCGCCAGCAGCCAAGAGGGGGTGTACAATGAGCAGTTCTTC.

The chain has TRBV7-2 and TRBJ2-4; D remains unclear. V was cut by 0 bases and J by 2 bases, with 5 bases left in between. The CDR3 loop spans 14 amino acids. Germline CDR1 SGHTA, CDR2 FQGNSA. The chain's CDR3 is CASSLAGSKNIQYF. In DNA, the CDR3 is TGTGCCAGCAGCTTAGCAGGGTCCAAAAACATTCAGTACTTC.

The chain recombines TRBV12-3 or TRBV12-4 with TRBJ2-1, with TRBD1 matching over 9 bases. V lost 2 bases to trimming and J lost 8 bases; unmatched junction nucleotides: 10. This CDR3 is 16 amino acids long. The CDR3 spells CASSLNLGQGRDEQFF. The CDR3 DNA follows: TGTGCCAGCAGTTTAAACCTGGGACAGGGTCGCGATGAGCAGTTCTTC.

The CDR3: CATSRDSKAGNTIYF. In DNA, the CDR3 is TGTGCCACCAGCAGGGATAGTAAAGCTGGAAACACCATATATTTT. The gene calls are TRBV15 and TRBJ1-3; unclear D gene. Trimming left V 3 bases short and J 2 bases short, with 11 bases between. Germline CDR1 is LNHNV and CDR2 is YYDKDF (reference sequence). This CDR3 comprises 15 residues.

This clonotype was counted at least ten times. The CDR3 nucleotides are TGTGCCAGCAGCCGGCGGGGGGGCTTCGCAGATACGCAGTATTTT. This translates into CASSRRGGFADTQYF. V is TRBV7-2 and J is TRBJ2-3, with 9 bases lining up with TRBD2. CDR1 and CDR2 from the germline V gene are SGHTA and FQGNSA. The CDR3 sequence is 15 residues long. The V gene end was trimmed by 5 bases and the J gene end by 4 bases; junction bases not matched to a gene: 7.

V usage is TRBV28 and J usage is TRBJ2-5, with TRBD2 identical over 11 bases. With V trimmed by 6 bases and J by 2 bases, 8 bases remained unmatched. Germline V CDR1 and CDR2: MDHEN, SYDVKM. This CDR3 is built from 16 residues. The CDR3 sequence is CASSTKLAGVQETQYF. The CDR3 bases are TGTGCCAGCAGCACAAAACTAGCGGGGGTACAAGAGACCCAGTACTTC.

In its sample, this clonotype was seen a few times. The chain links TRBV7-8 to TRBJ1-5; a weak D match, TRBD1 (5 bases). The CDR3 is made up of 18 amino acids. Between the trimmed V and J ends, which lost 4 bases and 0 bases, there was a span of 19 bases. CDR1 is SGHVS and CDR2 is FQNEAQ in the germline V gene. The chain's CDR3 is CASSSWVGGGFSNQPQHF. The CDR3 nucleotides are TGTGCCAGCAGCTCCTGGGTTGGGGGGGGGTTTAGCAATCAGCCCCAGCATTTT.

This clonotype was counted only a few times. The chain carries TRBV7-2 and TRBJ2-3, with D hard to call. Germline V gene data show CDR1 as SGHTA and CDR2 as FQGNSA. The CDR3 sequence is 14 residues long. Trimming left V 3 bases short and J 2 bases short, with 9 bases between. The CDR3 bases are TGTGCCAGCAGCTTCCTAGATCCCACAGATACGCAGTATTTT. This gives the protein CASSFLDPTDTQYF. Using reference TRBV7-2 and TRBJ2-3 for the parts outside the CDR3, the full variable domain is GAGVSQSPSNKVTEKGKDVELRCDPISGHTALYWYRQSLGQGLEFLIYFQGNSAPDKSGLPSDRFSAERTGGSVSTLTIQRTQQEDSAVYLCASSFLDPTDTQYFGPGTRLTVL.

This clonotype was observed a handful of times. The rearrangement links TRBV4-1 to TRBJ2-3; D unclear. Trimming cost V 2 bases and J 4 bases, with 13 bases left between them. Germline values: CDR1 MGHRA, CDR2 YSYEKL. The CDR3 runs to 15 residues. For the CDR3, the DNA is TGCGCCAGCAGCCAACCTCTAGGTGGGGCAGATACGCAGTATTTT. It codes for CASSQPLGGADTQYF.